Listed below are T cell receptor beta chains from one sample, sequenced in a study of blood T cell repertoires in COVID-19. Profiling relied on immunoSEQ multiplex PCR, and the TCRdb table lists in-frame clones only, not all of them. In the table there are around 200,000 clones, approximately 84% of which are singletons. Sequencing used peripheral blood. Receptors originate from a man in his forties with active or convalescent COVID-19. Both conserved end residues are part of each CDR3. The D gene is left open where the match is weak. Clone size is not always given. Where it is, it says once, few, many or a class for expanded clones.

j_gene	len	d_gene	abundance	v_gene	CDR3aa	CDR3nt
TRBJ1-2	12	NA	NA	TRBV7-8	CASSSYVGGYTF	TGTGCCAGCAGCTCCTACGTCGGTGGCTACACCTTC
TRBJ1-2	12	NA	NA	TRBV2	CASRQTAYGYTF	TGTGCCAGCAGACAGACGGCCTATGGCTACACCTTC
TRBJ1-1	14	TRBD1	NA	TRBV28	CASSSPGQGTEAFF	TGTGCCAGCAGTTCCCCGGGACAGGGGACTGAAGCTTTCTTT
TRBJ1-1	13	NA	NA	TRBV2	CASSEYGAGEAFF	TGTGCCAGCAGTGAATACGGCGCGGGCGAAGCTTTCTTT
TRBJ1-4	16	TRBD1	NA	TRBV9	CASSVEAGGRDEKLFF	TGTGCCAGCAGCGTAGAGGCAGGGGGTCGCGATGAAAAACTGTTTTTT
TRBJ1-1	14	NA	NA	TRBV6-4	CASSPHRGITEAFF	TGTGCCAGCAGTCCTCACCGAGGGATCACTGAAGCTTTCTTT
TRBJ1-1	14	TRBD1	NA	TRBV5-1	CASSLTGGDTEAFF	TGCGCCAGCAGCCTGACAGGGGGAGACACTGAAGCTTTCTTT
TRBJ1-2	15	NA	once	TRBV6-5	CASSSPGRAYYGYTF	TGTGCCAGCAGTTCCCCCGGCAGGGCATACTATGGCTACACCTTC
TRBJ2-2	16	TRBD1	NA	TRBV6-1	CASSEGTGGFAGELFF	TGTGCCAGCAGTGAAGGGACAGGGGGTTTTGCCGGGGAGCTGTTTTTT
TRBJ1-1	13	NA	once	TRBV28	CASSWGVNTEAFF	TGTGCCAGCAGTTGGGGAGTGAACACTGAAGCTTTCTTT
TRBJ1-6	15	NA	NA	TRBV28	CASSTTDSPNSPLHF	TGTGCCAGCAGTACCACCGACAGCCCAAATTCACCCCTCCACTTT
TRBJ1-2	14	TRBD1	NA	TRBV11-2	CASRGGQGRNGYTF	TGTGCCAGCAGAGGGGGACAGGGGAGGAATGGCTACACCTTC
TRBJ2-3	17	TRBD2	NA	TRBV5-4	CASSQPSGGAGTDTQYF	TGTGCCAGCAGCCAACCTAGCGGGGGGGCTGGGACAGATACGCAGTATTTT
TRBJ1-1	14	NA	NA	TRBV11-2	CASSFQGQNTEAFF	TGTGCCAGCAGCTTCCAGGGACAGAACACTGAAGCTTTCTTT
TRBJ1-4	14	NA	NA	TRBV5-1	CASSLAGYNEKLFF	TGCGCCAGCAGCTTGGCAGGGTATAATGAAAAACTGTTTTTT
TRBJ2-2	15	NA	NA	TRBV20-1	CSASDYARYTGELFF	TGCAGTGCTAGTGATTACGCGCGTTACACCGGGGAGCTGTTTTTT
TRBJ1-1	16	TRBD1	NA	TRBV15	CATSRGQGVLNTEAFF	TGTGCCACCAGCAGAGGACAGGGGGTTCTCAACACTGAAGCTTTCTTT
TRBJ1-6	18	NA	NA	TRBV19	CASSPSRDISSYNSPLHF	TGTGCCAGTAGTCCCTCCCGTGACATCAGCTCCTATAATTCACCCCTCCACTTT
TRBJ1-6	16	NA	once	TRBV7-9	CASSQEDYYLHSPLHF	TGTGCCAGCAGCCAAGAGGACTACTACCTTCATTCACCCCTCCACTTT
TRBJ2-2	16	NA	once	TRBV5-4	CASSGALVGGTGELFF	TGTGCCAGCAGCGGCGCGTTAGTGGGGGGAACCGGGGAGCTGTTTTTT
TRBJ2-1	17	TRBD2	NA	TRBV28	CASTPQGSGIYYNEQFF	TGTGCCAGCACCCCTCAGGGTAGCGGGATCTACTACAATGAGCAGTTCTTC
TRBJ2-7	15	NA	NA	TRBV5-1	CASSLAPRADYEQYF	TGCGCCAGCAGCTTGGCCCCCAGGGCCGACTACGAGCAGTACTTC
TRBJ2-5	17	NA	NA	TRBV11-3	CASSPPRLQGLGETQYF	TGTGCCAGCAGCCCCCCCCGCCTTCAGGGGTTGGGAGAGACCCAGTACTTC
TRBJ1-2	13	NA	NA	TRBV1	CTSSQGRSYGYTF	TGCACCAGCAGCCAGGGCAGATCCTATGGCTACACCTTC
TRBJ1-6	13	TRBD1	NA	TRBV29-1	CSVHQGDNSPLHF	TGCAGCGTTCACCAGGGGGATAATTCACCCCTCCACTTT
TRBJ2-1	15	NA	NA	TRBV7-3	CASSLTGSSYNEQFF	TGTGCCAGCAGCTTGACTGGTAGCTCCTACAATGAGCAGTTCTTC
TRBJ2-2	16	NA	once	TRBV4-1	CASSLEGTSNTGELFF	TGCGCCAGCAGCCTAGAGGGGACATCGAACACCGGGGAGCTGTTTTTT
TRBJ1-1	13	NA	NA	TRBV19	CASSSVRGPEAFF	TGTGCCAGTAGTAGCGTGCGAGGGCCTGAAGCTTTCTTT
TRBJ1-5	13	TRBD1	NA	TRBV12-3/TRBV12-4	CASTVTGPGPQHF	TGTGCCAGCACCGTGACAGGGCCAGGGCCCCAGCATTTT
TRBJ2-7	14	NA	NA	TRBV9	CASSPDSRSYEQYF	TGTGCCAGCAGCCCGGACAGTCGCTCCTACGAGCAGTACTTC
TRBJ2-3	13	NA	NA	TRBV3-1/TRBV3-2	CASSLLAEHTQYF	TGTGCCAGCAGTCTCTTAGCGGAACACACGCAGTATTTT
TRBJ1-2	13	NA	NA	TRBV27	CASSLEGFYGYTF	TGTGCCAGCAGTTTAGAGGGATTCTATGGCTACACCTTC
TRBJ2-5	14	TRBD1	NA	TRBV7-9	CASSPAGGRETQYF	TGTGCCAGCAGCCCCGCAGGGGGCCGGGAGACCCAGTACTTC
TRBJ1-1	13	NA	NA	TRBV6-1	CASSPFMNTEAFF	TGTGCCAGCAGTCCTTTTATGAACACTGAAGCTTTCTTT
TRBJ2-5	14	TRBD1	NA	TRBV11-2	CASSFQTGAETQYF	TGTGCCAGCAGCTTCCAGACAGGGGCAGAGACCCAGTACTTC
TRBJ1-3	18	TRBD1	NA	TRBV28	CASSQPPGQGAGGNTIYF	TGTGCCAGCAGTCAACCACCGGGACAGGGGGCCGGTGGAAACACCATATATTTT
TRBJ1-1	15	TRBD1	NA	TRBV5-1	CASSLVAGGYTEAFF	TGCGCCAGCAGCTTGGTGGCAGGGGGCTACACTGAAGCTTTCTTT
TRBJ2-2	14	NA	NA	TRBV24-1	CATSVGTLTGELFF	TGTGCCACCAGTGTCGGGACACTCACCGGGGAGCTGTTTTTT
TRBJ1-2	13	NA	NA	TRBV28	CASSLRREYGYTF	TGTGCCAGCAGTTTGCGAAGAGAATATGGCTACACCTTC
TRBJ2-1	13	NA	NA	TRBV5-1	CASRVSAPGEQFF	TGCGCCAGCAGGGTCTCCGCGCCGGGGGAGCAGTTCTTC
TRBJ1-1	15	TRBD1	many	TRBV27	CASSATGTGGIRAFF	TGTGCCAGCAGTGCCACCGGGACAGGGGGAATCAGAGCTTTCTTT
TRBJ2-5	16	NA	NA	TRBV6-1	CASSEGLARAQETQYF	TGTGCCAGCAGTGAGGGTCTAGCGAGGGCCCAAGAGACCCAGTACTTC
TRBJ1-1	15	NA	NA	TRBV9	CASSVEGLPNTEAFF	TGTGCCAGCAGCGTAGAGGGACTGCCGAACACTGAAGCTTTCTTT
TRBJ1-1	16	TRBD1	NA	TRBV30	CAWSGTGSIMNTEAFF	TGTGCCTGGAGCGGGACAGGGTCGATTATGAACACTGAAGCTTTCTTT
TRBJ1-2	15	TRBD1	NA	TRBV11-2	CASSSRQGLGDGYTF	TGTGCCAGCAGCTCGAGACAGGGCCTGGGGGATGGCTACACCTTC
TRBJ1-3	15	TRBD1	NA	TRBV28	CASSRTGNSGNTIYF	TGTGCCAGCAGTAGGACAGGAAACTCTGGAAACACCATATATTTT
TRBJ2-7	14	TRBD1	NA	TRBV6-5	CASSWGQGNYEQYF	TGTGCCAGCAGTTGGGGACAGGGTAACTACGAGCAGTACTTC
TRBJ2-7	13	NA	NA	TRBV9	CASSVKPTDEQYF	TGTGCCAGCAGCGTAAAGCCCACAGACGAGCAGTACTTC
TRBJ2-3	14	NA	NA	TRBV7-9	CASSSGLFTDTQYF	TGTGCCAGCAGCTCGGGACTTTTCACAGATACGCAGTATTTT
TRBJ1-1	13	TRBD1	NA	TRBV10-2	CASSESDRPPAFF	TGCGCCAGCAGTGAGTCGGACAGGCCCCCAGCTTTCTTT
TRBJ1-5	17	NA	NA	TRBV13	CASSLGIGSIDNQPQHF	TGTGCCAGCAGCTTAGGTATAGGGAGTATCGACAATCAGCCCCAGCATTTT
TRBJ1-1	16	NA	NA	TRBV27	CASSHSPEGRGTEAFF	TGTGCCAGCAGCCACTCCCCCGAGGGGAGGGGGACTGAAGCTTTCTTT
TRBJ1-1	14	NA	NA	TRBV5-1	CASSLGGDSTEAFF	TGCGCCAGCAGCTTGGGCGGAGATTCCACTGAAGCTTTCTTT
TRBJ1-5	14	NA	NA	TRBV27	CASSKTGTQQPQHF	TGTGCCAGCAGCAAGACAGGAACGCAACAGCCCCAGCATTTT
TRBJ1-1	14	TRBD1	NA	TRBV28	CASGTEGMNTEAFF	TGTGCCAGCGGGACAGAGGGAATGAACACTGAAGCTTTCTTT
TRBJ2-7	15	NA	NA	TRBV24-1	CATSDLEQVRPEQYF	TGTGCCACCAGTGATTTGGAACAGGTTCGTCCCGAGCAGTACTTC
TRBJ2-1	16	TRBD2	NA	TRBV7-9	CASSLLESGGINEQFF	TGTGCCAGCAGCTTATTGGAGAGCGGGGGGATCAATGAGCAGTTCTTC
TRBJ2-7	16	NA	NA	TRBV5-1	CASSLAGRTGSYEQYF	TGCGCCAGCAGCTTGGCCGGGCGGACGGGATCCTACGAGCAGTACTTC
TRBJ2-7	17	TRBD1	NA	TRBV5-6	CASSFWTGGEDTYEQYF	TGTGCCAGCAGTTTCTGGACAGGGGGCGAGGACACCTACGAGCAGTACTTC
TRBJ1-2	13	TRBD1	NA	TRBV11-2	CASSLKGAYGYTF	TGTGCCAGCAGCTTAAAGGGGGCGTATGGCTACACCTTC